The 4 T cell receptor beta chains listed next were all sequenced from one sample in a study of T cell changes during pregnancy in multiple sclerosis. The protocol was immunoSEQ multiplex PCR, while the TCRdb copy is restricted to in-frame clones and leaves out a portion. The sample has around 78,000 clones, roughly nine tenths seen once; the top ten hold less than 0.85%. Sequencing was performed on peripheral blood, taken in the third trimester of pregnancy. The receptors stem from a female donor in good health, enrolled as a control in a pregnancy study.

As DNA, the CDR3 is TGTGCCAGCAGCTTAGGGCAGGTCCATGAGCAGTTCTTC. This sequence encodes CASSLGQVHEQFF. The V and J genes are TRBV7-6 and TRBJ2-1, with no clear D. The CDR3 length is 13 residues. CDR1 is SGHVS and CDR2 is FNYEAQ in the germline V gene. Trimming cost V 1 base and J 8 bases, with 9 bases left between them. Supplemented by reference TRBV7-6 and TRBJ2-1, the full variable domain reads GAGVSQSPRYKVTKRGQDVALRCDPISGHVSLYWYRQALGQGPEFLTYFNYEAQQDKSGLPNDRFSAERPEGSISTLTIQRTEQRDSAMYRCASSLGQVHEQFFGPGTRLTVL.

The V call is TRBV6-5, the J call TRBJ2-7; D is ambiguous. Trimming left V 0 bases short and J 3 bases short, with 3 bases between. The CDR3 is made up of 12 amino acids. Germline CDR1 is MNHEY and CDR2 is SVGAGI. The DNA for the CDR3 is TGTGCCAGCAGTTACTCTAACTACGAGCAGTACTTC. This translates into CASSYSNYEQYF.

The rearrangement joins TRBV27 to TRBJ2-5; tentative D call: TRBD1 (6 bases). The V gene's germline CDR1 is MNHEY and CDR2 SMNVEV (reference sequence). The V gene lost 7 bases and the J gene lost 5 bases, with 17 bases spanning the gap. The CDR3 is 14 amino acids. CDR3 region: CASTPRGLGETQYF. The CDR3 DNA reads as TGTGCCAGCACCCCAAGGGGGTTGGGGGAGACCCAGTACTTC.

Comments on this clone: The same CDR3 is also encoded by other DNA sequences in this sample. The chain is built from TRBV7-9 and TRBJ1-2; D perhaps matches TRBD1 (6 bases). V lost 6 bases and J lost 2, with 10 bases in between. The CDR3 runs to 13 residues. The germline V gene has CDR1 SEHNR and CDR2 FQNEAQ (reference sequence). The DNA of the CDR3 is TGTGCCAGCAGTGGACAGTTGAACTATGGCTACACCTTC. As protein: CASSGQLNYGYTF.